The 9 T cell receptor beta chains in this list originate from one sample, sequenced in a study of T-cell memory formation after mild COVID-19. Each CDR3 protein gets one entry after TCRdb re-called the 5' RACE reads with MiXCR. The sample lists approximately 89,000 distinct CDR3 sequences; about 13% were seen once. Specimen: PBMCs or a T cell subset sorted from them (not recorded which). The receptors were gathered from a man aged 18 to 30 who had mild COVID-19 (a few samples of this study predate the infection). Cell type and time point are not known.

This clonotype showed up just a few times. The rearrangement joins TRBV29-1 to TRBJ1-4; D gene ambiguous. The CDR3 extends over 11 amino acids. Germline V gene lookup returns CDR1 SQVTM and CDR2 ANQGSEA. Deletions cut 8 bases from V and 5 bases from J, with 9 bases between. CDR3 residues: CSTRLNEKLFF. DNA of the CDR3: TGCAGCACAAGACTAAATGAAAAACTGTTTTTT.

This chain joins TRBV5-1 and TRBJ2-2; the D is unclear. Trimming removed 5 bases at V and 6 bases at J, with 5 bases between. The CDR3 extends over 11 amino acids. Looked up from germline, CDR1 is SGHRS and CDR2 is YFSETQ. The CDR3 nucleotides read TGCGCCAGCAGAGGTCCCGGGGAGCTGTTTTTT. Its translation: CASRGPGELFF.

This clonotype was observed a handful of times. The chain uses TRBV25-1 and TRBJ2-5; D unresolved. V shed 1 base and J shed 1 base, with 13 bases lying between them. The CDR3 covers 16 residues. CDR1 and CDR2 from the germline V gene are MGHDK and SYGVNS. Here the CDR3 reads CASSESPQQPQETQYF. The CDR3 DNA is TGTGCCAGCAGTGAATCGCCCCAGCAGCCCCAAGAGACCCAGTACTTC.

This clonotype was observed a few times. The chain joins TRBV6-2 or TRBV6-3 to TRBJ2-7; tentatively, D is TRBD1 (6 bases). Trimming removed 2 bases at V and 3 bases at J, with 14 bases between. Germline lookup yields CDR1 MNHEY and CDR2 SVGEGT. CDR3 length equals 15 residues. The CDR3 DNA reads TGTGCCAGCAGTTACGTTCCAGGACAGATCTACGAGCAGTACGTC. It encodes CASSYVPGQIYEQYV.

This chain uses TRBV29-1 with TRBJ1-1, with D uncertain. The CDR3 runs 12 residues. Per the germline V gene, CDR1 is SQVTM and CDR2 is ANQGSEA. V was shortened by 6 bases and J by 0 bases, with 8 bases between the two germline ends. The CDR3 DNA reads TGCAGCGTACAGCCAATGAACACTGAAGCTTTCTTT. Translation: CSVQPMNTEAFF.

This clonotype has ten or more counts. The chain joins TRBV6-2 or TRBV6-3 to TRBJ2-7; D gene uncertain. CDR1 MNHEY and CDR2 SVGEGT come from the germline V gene. The CDR3 extends over 11 amino acids. V was cut by 7 bases and J by 3 bases, with 7 bases left in between. CDR3 coding DNA: TGTGCCAGCACCATGGACTACGAGCAGTACTTC. Encoded protein: CASTMDYEQYF.

This chain connects TRBV12-3 or TRBV12-4 to TRBJ2-1; D uncertain. Trimming took off 1 base at V and 2 bases at J, with 6 bases between the two ends. This CDR3 spans 14 amino acids. CDR3 coding DNA: TGTGCCAGCAGTTTAGGGGGAACCTACAATGAGCAGTTCTTC. This sequence encodes CASSLGGTYNEQFF.

This clonotype was picked up a small number of times. The chain uses TRBV9 and TRBJ1-2, with D tentatively TRBD1 (5 bases). Germline V gene lookup returns CDR1 SGDLS and CDR2 YYNGEE. The CDR3 has 17 residues. V was clipped by 0 bases and J by 5 bases, with 20 bases between them. The DNA of the CDR3 is TGTGCCAGCAGCGTAGAGGAGGGGCCCACCGCAAGGTATGGCTACACCTTC. It is translated as CASSVEEGPTARYGYTF.

The V call is TRBV10-2, the J call TRBJ1-3, with no clear D. Looked up from germline, CDR1 is WSHSY and CDR2 is SAAADI. Trimming removed 2 bases from V and 5 bases from J, with 4 bases in between. This CDR3 has 12 residues. This chain's CDR3 is CASSEVRNTIYF. The CDR3 DNA reads as TGCGCCAGCAGTGAGGTCCGAAACACCATATATTTT.